This TCR beta chain was profiled in a study of blood T cell repertoires in COVID-19. Study-wide background: Acute and convalescent COVID-19 samples came from the United States, Italy and Spain. In each case, the material was cDNA or gDNA derived from T cells, B-cell-depleted T cells, or PBMCs.

Germline CDR1 and CDR2: SEHNR and FQNEAQ (reference sequence). V gave up 5 bases and J gave up 0 bases, with 10 bases separating them. This CDR3 has 15 amino acids. In the authors' workflow: Estimation of nucleated cell counts relied on the amplification of reference gene primers. Sequencing used immunoSEQ multiplex PCR; TCRdb keeps in-frame clones, though not all of them. V and J calls and clone size follow that table, whereas D and trimming were derived from the DNA. The sample consists of some 190,000 clones, around 80% of them appearing once. The sequence derives from a human donor in a cohort sampled during active COVID-19. Sequenced: peripheral blood. This chain connects TRBV7-9 to TRBJ1-4, with no clear D. The CDR3 region has the DNA TGTGCCAGCAGCGTTAGTACCTCAACTAATGAAAAACTGTTTTTT. Residues: CASSVSTSTNEKLFF.